The 6 T cell receptor beta chains listed next were all sequenced from one sample in a study of T cells in Graves' hyperthyroidism and ophthalmopathy. Template material for amplifying TCR beta CDR3 regions consisted of RNA transcripts. First-round RT-PCR with HTBI primers amplified the TCR CDR3 region. Each CDR3 protein is one row after TCRdb ran MiXCR on the multiplex PCR reads. In the table there are 300,000 to 450,000 distinct CDR3 sequences, 15% to 20% of which are singletons. Sequencing input: blood. The origin of the receptors is a man aged 18 to 35 with Graves' ophthalmopathy.

The chain combines TRBV7-9 with TRBJ2-3, with a weak D call TRBD1 (6 bases). V was pared by 6 bases and J by 2 bases, with 12 bases between. The CDR3 is made up of 14 amino acids. The germline gives CDR1 SEHNR, CDR2 FQNEAQ (reference sequence). The CDR3 bases are TGTGCCAGCAGACCCGGGACAACCACAGATACGCAGTATTTT. Protein sequence: CASRPGTTTDTQYF.

This clonotype occurred many times. The J gene is TRBJ2-7, the V gene TRBV10-2, with 12 positions matching TRBD2. Trimming cost V 4 bases and J 0 bases; bases outside gene matches: 4. Germline V lookup: CDR1 WSHSY, CDR2 SAAADI. The CDR3 runs 16 residues. DNA of the CDR3: TGCGCCAGCAGTGTGCAGGGACTAGCGGGCTCCTACGAGCAGTACTTC. As protein: CASSVQGLAGSYEQYF.

This clonotype showed up just a few times. The J gene is TRBJ1-1, the V gene TRBV6-1, with TRBD1 matching 9 bases. Unmatched junction bases numbered 6, after V lost 2 bases and J lost 5 bases. The CDR3 loop spans 15 amino acids. From germline, CDR1 is MNHNS and CDR2 SASEGT. The CDR3 reads CASSERNRGRTEAFF. Here the CDR3 DNA reads TGTGCCAGCAGTGAAAGAAACAGGGGGCGAACTGAAGCTTTCTTT.

The sample holds many counts of this clonotype. The chain combines TRBV2 with TRBJ2-3, with D perhaps TRBD2 (5 bases). V was clipped by 11 bases and J by 1 base, with 16 bases between them. The germline gives CDR1 SNHLY, CDR2 FYNNEI. The CDR3 totals 14 residues. DNA for the CDR3: TGTGCCGACAACGAGGGCTGGGGCACAGATACGCAGTATTTT. It encodes CADNEGWGTDTQYF.

The V call is TRBV27, the J call TRBJ2-1; 8 nucleotides align to TRBD1. The germline V gene encodes CDR1 MNHEY and CDR2 SMNVEV (reference sequence). The CDR3 consists of 16 residues. V was clipped by 5 bases and J by 2 bases; unmatched bases: 8. CDR3 sequence: CASSLSGDRPYNEQFF. CDR3 in DNA: TGTGCCAGCAGTCTCTCGGGGGACAGGCCCTACAATGAGCAGTTCTTC.

This clonotype was recorded at least ten times. The J gene is TRBJ2-2, the V gene TRBV5-1, with D perhaps TRBD2 (5 bases). Germline values: CDR1 SGHRS, CDR2 YFSETQ. The CDR3 runs 15 residues. The V and J ends lost 0 bases and 2 bases respectively, with 8 bases between them. The CDR3 sequence: CASSLVAGNTGELFF. The CDR3 region has the DNA TGCGCCAGCAGCTTGGTCGCGGGTAACACCGGGGAGCTGTTTTTT.